Below are 20 T cell receptor beta chains sequenced from a single sample in a study of blood T cells in healthy people across ages. A sample-barcoded 5' primer and a J-beta primer mix were used in a second PCR of roughly 6 to 11 cycles. TCRdb fed the 5' RACE reads into MiXCR, producing one record per CDR3 protein. The table has approximately 780,000 distinct CDR3 sequences, roughly 25% seen once. The data also belong to a second study, concerning T cells of mothers and their children.

Specimen: blood. These receptors came from a boy aged 5-17 years in good health.

In its sample, this clonotype was seen a few times. V and J are TRBV12-3 or TRBV12-4 and TRBJ1-1, with 7 bases matching TRBD1. Trimming cost V 4 bases and J 6 bases; bases outside gene matches: 2. The CDR3 is 12 amino acids. The CDR3 sequence is CASSSQGAEAFF. DNA of the CDR3: TGTGCCAGCAGTTCTCAGGGGGCTGAAGCTTTCTTT.

V is TRBV27 and J is TRBJ1-1; D ambiguous. The germline V gene encodes CDR1 MNHEY and CDR2 SMNVEV (reference sequence). The V and J ends lost 3 bases and 9 bases respectively, with 11 bases between them. The CDR3 is made up of 12 amino acids. The CDR3 DNA follows: TGTGCCAGCAGTTTCTGGGATCCAAAAGCTTTCTTT. Translation gives CASSFWDPKAFF.

The chain links TRBV7-9 to TRBJ2-7, with TRBD1 identical over 9 bases. Germline lookup yields CDR1 SEHNR and CDR2 FQNEAQ (reference sequence). CDR3 length: 15 amino acids. V lost 3 bases and J lost 5; bases outside the gene matches: 8. CDR3 DNA: TGTGCCAGCAGCTTTACCGGGACAGGGACCAACGAGCAGTACTTC. Amino acids: CASSFTGTGTNEQYF. Complete variable domain (other parts from reference TRBV7-9 and TRBJ2-7): DTGVSQNPRHKITKRGQNVTFRCDPISEHNRLYWYRQTLGQGPEFLTYFQNEAQLEKSRLLSDRFSAERPKGSFSTLEIQRTEQGDSAMYLCASSFTGTGTNEQYFGPGTRLTVT.

This clonotype was detected only a few times. The chain is built from TRBV19 and TRBJ2-7; 10 bases line up with TRBD2. The J call may be wrong; the DNA end is better matched by TRBJ2-1. The germline CDR1 and CDR2 sequences are LNHDA and SQIVND (reference sequence). The CDR3 consists of 14 residues. The DNA for the CDR3 is TGTGCCAGTAGACCCAGCGGGGGGGTCAATGAGCAGTTCTTC. Translating gives CASRPSGGVNEQFF.

This clonotype was counted a few times. V and J are TRBV3-1 and TRBJ1-5; TRBD1 agrees at 7 bases. The germline V gene encodes CDR1 LGHDT and CDR2 YNNKEL (reference sequence). V lost 4 bases to trimming and J lost 0 bases; unmatched junction nucleotides: 12. The CDR3 length is 18 residues. In DNA form, the CDR3 reads TGTGCCAGCAGCCCACCTAGGGGACAGACCTATAGCAATCAGCCCCAGCATTTT. As protein: CASSPPRGQTYSNQPQHF.

V is TRBV10-3 and J is TRBJ2-5, with 9 bases identical to TRBD1. The DNA matches TRBJ2-7 better at its end, which makes the J call doubtful. Per germline, CDR1 ENHRY and CDR2 SYGVKD. This CDR3 spans 15 amino acids. The CDR3 sequence is CAISDLGQGWYEQYF. The CDR3 bases are TGTGCCATCAGTGACCTGGGACAGGGTTGGTACGAGCAGTACTTC.

This clonotype was found a few times. In DNA form, the CDR3 reads TGTGCCAGCAGCCCCGGGACTAGCGGGGTTATTCCCTACGAGCAGTACTTC. Protein product: CASSPGTSGVIPYEQYF. The rearrangement uses TRBV12-3 or TRBV12-4 and TRBJ2-5, with 13 bases lining up with TRBD2. The better agreement between TRBJ2-7 and the DNA end casts doubt on the J call. The CDR3 runs 17 residues.

This clonotype was recorded a few times. The V gene is TRBV12-3 or TRBV12-4, the J gene TRBJ2-4; either TRBD1 or TRBD2 may fit D (6 bases each). Trimming took 8 bases from V and 3 from J, leaving 17 bases between them. The CDR3 is made up of 15 amino acids. The CDR3 loop is CASATGARGKNIQYF. The CDR3 DNA follows: TGTGCCAGCGCCACGGGGGCGCGAGGCAAAAACATTCAGTACTTC.

On this clonotype itself: A much larger clonotype is one base distant, so this may be a read error. This chain joins TRBV18 and TRBJ2-7, with D hard to call. CDR1 is KGHSH, CDR2 LQKENI, per germline. The CDR3 contains 14 residues. CDR3 bases: TGTGCCAGCTCACCACCGACTTTACCTCGCGAGCTGTACTTC. Its translation: CASSPPTLPRELYF.

The chain joins TRBV6-1 to TRBJ1-1, with TRBD1 identical over 12 bases. With 6 bases clipped from V and 1 base from J, the junction kept 3 bases outside the gene matches. The CDR3 has 15 residues. The germline gives CDR1 MNHNS, CDR2 SASEGT. CDR3 DNA: TGTGCCAGCAGCGGGACAGGGGGCGGGAACACTGAAGCTTTCTTT. Its protein is CASSGTGGGNTEAFF.

The rearrangement links TRBV13 to TRBJ2-3; 8 bases agree with TRBD2. Germline-derived CDR1 and CDR2 are PRHDT and FYEKMQ (reference sequence). This CDR3 contains 14 residues. The junction had 5 bases not matched to a gene; V was cut back by 5 bases and J by 4 bases. The CDR3 bases are TGTGCCAGCAGCCGGGGGGGCCTGGCAGATACGCAGTATTTT. Its translation: CASSRGGLADTQYF.

V usage is TRBV6-5 and J usage is TRBJ2-2; tentative D call: TRBD1 (7 bases). The V end lost 4 bases, the J end lost 4 bases, and 13 bases lay between the germline ends. CDR1 MNHEY and CDR2 SVGAGI come from the germline V gene. The CDR3 totals 15 residues. CDR3 in amino acids: CASSFSGGITGELFF. The DNA of the CDR3 is TGTGCCAGCAGTTTTTCAGGGGGGATCACCGGGGAGCTGTTTTTT.

This clonotype was seen a few times. The V gene is TRBV7-9, the J gene TRBJ2-5; D unresolved. Germline V gene lookup returns CDR1 SEHNR and CDR2 FQNEAQ (reference sequence). This CDR3 is 12 amino acids long. Trimming shortened V by 1 base and J by 6 bases, and 6 bases separated the two germline ends. CDR3: CASSLEVKTQYF. The CDR3 region has the DNA TGTGCCAGCAGCTTAGAAGTGAAGACCCAGTACTTC.

This clonotype has a handful of counts. The chain recombines TRBV15 with TRBJ1-4; D possibly corresponds to TRBD1 (5 bases). The CDR3 covers 14 residues. The germline V gene has CDR1 LNHNV and CDR2 YYDKDF (reference sequence). V lost 0 bases and J lost 10, with 12 bases in between. The CDR3: CATSRDRGVVKLFF. The CDR3 nucleotides are TGTGCCACCAGCAGAGATCGGGGGGTGGTAAAACTGTTTTTT. The full variable domain, with the rest looked up from reference TRBV15 and TRBJ1-4, is DAMVIQNPRYQVTQFGKPVTLSCSQTLNHNVMYWYQQKSSQAPKLLFHYYDKDFNNEADTPDNFQSRRPNTSFCFLDIRSPGLGDTAMYLCATSRDRGVVKLFFGSGTQLSVL.

This clonotype has only a few counts. V is TRBV7-9 and J is TRBJ1-4; TRBD1 matches at 10 bases. The CDR3 covers 15 residues. CDR1 is SEHNR, CDR2 FQNEAQ, per germline (reference sequence). V was clipped by 3 bases and J by 4 bases; unmatched bases: 2. The CDR3 bases are TGTGCCAGCAGCTTGGACAGGGGGGATAATGAAAAACTGTTTTTT. It specifies CASSLDRGDNEKLFF.

A few counts support this clonotype. The rearrangement links TRBV5-1 to TRBJ1-1; the match to TRBD1 covers 9 bases. Germline-derived CDR1 and CDR2 are SGHRS and YFSETQ. Trimming removed 1 base from V and 0 bases from J; junction bases left unmatched: 4. This CDR3 comprises 16 residues. The CDR3 loop reads CASSLYGTGMNTEAFF. The CDR3 region has the DNA TGCGCCAGCAGCTTGTACGGGACAGGGATGAACACTGAAGCTTTCTTT.

This clonotype was seen a few times. The genes are TRBV7-2 and TRBJ1-4; weak D call: TRBD1 (5 bases). The CDR3 length is 15 residues. V lost 5 bases and J lost 4, with 14 bases in between. Germline-derived CDR1 and CDR2 are SGHTA and FQGNSA. CDR3 DNA sequence: TGTGCCAGCAGCCGGGACCGGCCTTATAATGAAAAACTGTTTTTT. Protein: CASSRDRPYNEKLFF.

About this clonotype: Because it lacks the conserved phenylalanine or tryptophan at the end, this CDR3 is likely a read error. This chain uses TRBV5-6 with TRBJ2-1; 7 bases are a match to TRBD1. Trimming at V came to 4 bases and at J to 9 bases, leaving 13 bases not matched to a gene. Germline V gene lookup returns CDR1 SGHDT and CDR2 YYEEEE. The CDR3 contains 15 residues. CDR3 in DNA: TGTGCCAGCAGCAAGGCACAGGGGTATGGTGGTGAGCAGTTCCTC. Translation gives CASSKAQGYGGEQFL.

The J gene is TRBJ2-6, the V gene TRBV18; weak D call: TRBD2 (6 bases). Germline loops: CDR1 KGHSH, CDR2 LQKENI. The CDR3 has 16 amino acids. Trimming removed 3 bases at V and 0 bases at J, with 9 bases between. The CDR3: CASSPTGGSGANVLTF. The DNA of the CDR3 is TGTGCCAGCTCACCGACCGGGGGCTCTGGGGCCAACGTCCTGACTTTC.

The table lists this clonotype with a few counts. The chain employs TRBV15 and TRBJ2-5, with 7 nucleotides matching TRBD1. CDR3 length: 13 amino acids. CDR1 is LNHNV, CDR2 YYDKDF, per germline (reference sequence). Losses at the gene ends were 3 bases for V and 5 bases for J; bases not matched to a gene: 3. CDR3 amino acids: CATSSGQVETQYF. The CDR3 DNA sequence: TGTGCCACCAGCAGCGGACAGGTGGAGACCCAGTACTTC. Supplemented by reference TRBV15 and TRBJ2-5, the full variable domain reads DAMVIQNPRYQVTQFGKPVTLSCSQTLNHNVMYWYQQKSSQAPKLLFHYYDKDFNNEADTPDNFQSRRPNTSFCFLDIRSPGLGDTAMYLCATSSGQVETQYFGPGTRLLVL.